Listed below are T cell receptor beta chains from one sample, sequenced in a study of blood T cell repertoires in COVID-19. Profiling relied on immunoSEQ multiplex PCR, and the TCRdb table lists in-frame clones only, not all of them. Here the sample spans roughly 200,000 clones, 70% to 80% being singletons. Material for sequencing was peripheral blood. These receptor sequences come from a man aged 50-60 years who had recovered from COVID-19. The CDR3 runs from the conserved cysteine through the conserved F or W. D genes are given only for firm matches. Clone sizes are given selectively: once, few, many, or a class where the clone is expanded.

d_call	v_call	j_call	clone_size	cdr3_aa	cdr3_nt
TRBD1	TRBV30	TRBJ1-2	NA	CAWSEGDRNYGYTF	TGTGCCTGGAGTGAGGGGGACAGGAACTATGGCTACACCTTC
TRBD1	TRBV5-5	TRBJ2-7	NA	CASSRDSITYEQYF	TGTGCCAGCAGCCGGGACAGTATCACCTACGAGCAGTACTTC
TRBD1	TRBV18	TRBJ2-5	NA	CASSPGTAQETQYF	TGTGCCAGCTCACCCGGGACAGCCCAAGAGACCCAGTACTTC
TRBD2	TRBV30	TRBJ2-7	NA	CAWNPITSIAGVGYEQYF	TGTGCCTGGAATCCTATCACCTCTATAGCGGGAGTTGGATACGAGCAGTACTTC
NA	TRBV18	TRBJ1-5	once	CASSGGQDNQPQHF	TGTGCCAGCTCGGGGGGGCAGGACAATCAGCCCCAGCATTTT
TRBD1	TRBV9	TRBJ2-6	NA	CASSPRTGTGANVLTF	TGTGCCAGCAGCCCAAGGACAGGGACTGGGGCCAACGTCCTGACTTTC
NA	TRBV28	TRBJ2-3	NA	CASSLTGRTSTDTQYF	TGTGCCAGCAGTTTGACAGGTCGAACTAGCACAGATACGCAGTATTTT
NA	TRBV5-4	TRBJ1-3	once	CASSLDGGGPSGNTIYF	TGTGCCAGCAGCTTGGATGGGGGGGGGCCCTCTGGAAACACCATATATTTT
NA	TRBV7-8	TRBJ2-7	few	CASSQRGEQYF	TGTGCCAGCAGCCAAAGGGGGGAGCAGTACTTC
NA	TRBV5-6	TRBJ2-7	few	CASSLPGWGEQYF	TGTGCCAGCAGCCTACCGGGATGGGGCGAGCAGTACTTC
TRBD1	TRBV3-1/TRBV3-2	TRBJ2-4	NA	CASSHSTGVDIQYF	TGTGCCAGCAGCCATAGTACAGGGGTGGACATTCAGTACTTC
TRBD2	TRBV27	TRBJ2-2	NA	CASSLSLAGLLYAGELFF	TGTGCCAGCAGTTTAAGTTTAGCGGGACTTTTATACGCCGGGGAGCTGTTTTTT
NA	TRBV18	TRBJ2-2	NA	CASLNPGQNTGELFF	TGTGCCAGTTTGAATCCGGGACAGAACACCGGGGAGCTGTTTTTT
NA	TRBV11-2	TRBJ1-1	once	CASSLYMNTEAFF	TGTGCCAGCAGCCTGTACATGAACACTGAAGCTTTCTTT
TRBD2	TRBV29-1	TRBJ2-7	once	CSVWLPSGNYEQYF	TGCAGCGTTTGGCTCCCTAGCGGGAATTACGAGCAGTACTTC
TRBD2	TRBV15	TRBJ2-1	NA	CATSRDPRDPPGGGRNEQFF	TGTGCCACCAGCAGGGACCCAAGGGATCCACCGGGAGGGGGTCGCAATGAGCAGTTCTTC
NA	TRBV15	TRBJ2-1	NA	CATSRDFNSEQFF	TGTGCCACCAGCAGAGATTTTAATAGCGAGCAGTTCTTC
NA	TRBV11-2	TRBJ2-7	NA	CASSLGLTDEQYF	TGTGCCAGCAGCTTAGGACTCACGGACGAGCAGTACTTC
TRBD2	TRBV15	TRBJ2-2	NA	CATSRDLAGGDTGELFF	TGTGCCACCAGCAGAGATTTGGCGGGAGGGGACACCGGGGAGCTGTTTTTT
TRBD1	TRBV9	TRBJ2-7	few	CASSARDSSYEQYF	TGTGCCAGCAGCGCCCGGGACAGCTCCTACGAGCAGTACTTC
TRBD2	TRBV7-8	TRBJ2-3	NA	CASSLAYSSGSTDTQYF	TGTGCCAGCAGCTTAGCGTACTCTAGCGGGAGTACAGATACGCAGTATTTT
NA	TRBV30	TRBJ1-1	NA	CAWSLSGNTEAFF	TGTGCCTGGAGTTTGTCAGGGAACACTGAAGCTTTCTTT
NA	TRBV6-5	TRBJ2-2	NA	CASGQTGNTGELFF	TGTGCCAGCGGACAAACAGGTAACACCGGGGAGCTGTTTTTT
NA	TRBV10-3	TRBJ1-1	NA	CAISKLGSSSVNTEAFF	TGTGCCATCAGCAAATTGGGCAGTTCTTCCGTGAACACTGAAGCTTTCTTT
NA	TRBV24-1	TRBJ2-7	NA	CATSDFSRVDANYEQYF	TGTGCCACCAGTGATTTCTCCCGGGTCGATGCCAACTACGAGCAGTACTTC
NA	TRBV11-2	TRBJ2-1	NA	CASSFSSGSDDEQFF	TGTGCCAGCAGCTTTTCGTCGGGGAGCGACGATGAGCAGTTCTTC
NA	TRBV28	TRBJ1-1	NA	CASSLYEGTEAFF	TGTGCCAGCAGTTTATATGAGGGCACTGAAGCTTTCTTT
NA	TRBV21-1	TRBJ2-7	NA	CASSKGLASGKNYEQYF	TGTGCCAGCAGCAAAGGTTTAGCCAGCGGTAAAAACTACGAGCAGTACTTC
TRBD2	TRBV19	TRBJ2-3	once	CASSQLAGWADTQYF	TGTGCCAGTAGTCAACTAGCGGGATGGGCAGATACGCAGTATTTT
TRBD2	TRBV5-5	TRBJ2-1	NA	CASSPEGRLAGVNEQFF	TGTGCCAGCAGCCCCGAAGGTAGACTAGCGGGAGTGAATGAGCAGTTCTTC
NA	TRBV30	TRBJ2-4	NA	CAWGSLAKNIQYF	TGTGCCTGGGGGAGCCTAGCCAAAAACATTCAGTACTTC
NA	TRBV12-3/TRBV12-4	TRBJ1-1	NA	CASSFFQRSEAFF	TGTGCCAGCAGTTTTTTTCAGCGGTCTGAAGCTTTCTTT
NA	TRBV24-1	TRBJ2-1	NA	CATSDLSGYNEQFF	TGTGCCACCAGTGATTTGTCGGGGTACAATGAGCAGTTCTTC
NA	TRBV7-5	TRBJ1-1	NA	CARINDSNTEAFF	TGTGCCAGAATAAACGACAGCAACACTGAAGCTTTCTTT
TRBD1	TRBV5-1	TRBJ1-6	NA	CASSFSGQANSPLHF	TGCGCCAGCAGCTTCTCGGGACAGGCTAATTCACCCCTCCACTTT
TRBD1	TRBV14	TRBJ2-7	NA	CASSPQPGQASYEQYF	TGTGCCAGCAGCCCCCAACCGGGACAGGCTTCCTACGAGCAGTACTTC